Given below is one TCR beta chain in context. This specimen comes from a study of T cells of healthy individuals. This CDR3 comprises 14 residues. Germline V lookup: CDR1 KGHSH, CDR2 LQKENI. Deletions cut 3 bases from V and 6 bases from J, with 14 bases between. TCRdb itself ran the 5' RACE reads through MiXCR, one entry per CDR3 protein. The sample lists about 100,000 distinct CDR3 sequences; 17% were seen once. The gene calls are TRBV18 and TRBJ1-1; possible D gene TRBD1, 6 bases. The sequence derives from a human donor in good health. CDR3 coding DNA: TGTGCCAGCTCACCCCGGGACAATAATGCTGAAGCTTTCTTT. Encoded protein: CASSPRDNNAEAFF.